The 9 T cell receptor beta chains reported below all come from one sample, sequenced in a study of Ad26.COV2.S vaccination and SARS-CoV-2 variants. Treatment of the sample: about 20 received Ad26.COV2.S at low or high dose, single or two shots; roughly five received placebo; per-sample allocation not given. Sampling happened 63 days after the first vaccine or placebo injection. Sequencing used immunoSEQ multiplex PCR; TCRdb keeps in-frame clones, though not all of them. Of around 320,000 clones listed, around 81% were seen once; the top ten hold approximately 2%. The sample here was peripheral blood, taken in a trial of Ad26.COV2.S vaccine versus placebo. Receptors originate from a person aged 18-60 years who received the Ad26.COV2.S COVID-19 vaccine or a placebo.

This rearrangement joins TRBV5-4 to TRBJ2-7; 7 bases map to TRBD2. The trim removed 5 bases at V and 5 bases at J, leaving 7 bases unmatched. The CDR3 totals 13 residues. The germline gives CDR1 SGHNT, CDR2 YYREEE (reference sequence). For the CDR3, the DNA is TGTGCCAGCAGGCCGGGACGGGAGGACGAGCAGTACTTC. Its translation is CASRPGREDEQYF.

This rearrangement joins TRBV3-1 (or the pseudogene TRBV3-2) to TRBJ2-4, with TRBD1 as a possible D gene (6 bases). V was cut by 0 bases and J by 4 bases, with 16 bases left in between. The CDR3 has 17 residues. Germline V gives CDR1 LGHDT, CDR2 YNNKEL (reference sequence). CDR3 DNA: TGTGCCAGCAGCCAAGAGATCGTCAACAGGGATAAAAACATTCAGTACTTC. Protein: CASSQEIVNRDKNIQYF.

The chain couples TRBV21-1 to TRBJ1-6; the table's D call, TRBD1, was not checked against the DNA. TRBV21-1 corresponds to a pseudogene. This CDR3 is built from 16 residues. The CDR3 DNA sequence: TGTGCGACCCGGGGACAGGGATGGCGGATTACTTCACCCCTCCACTTT. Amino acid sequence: CATRGQGWRITSPLHF.

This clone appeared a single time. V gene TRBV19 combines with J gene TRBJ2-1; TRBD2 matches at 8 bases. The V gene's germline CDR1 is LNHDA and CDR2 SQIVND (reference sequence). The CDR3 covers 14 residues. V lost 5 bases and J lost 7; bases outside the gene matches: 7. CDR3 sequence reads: CASSWSGGSNEQFF. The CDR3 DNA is TGTGCCAGTAGTTGGAGCGGGGGTTCGAATGAGCAGTTCTTC.

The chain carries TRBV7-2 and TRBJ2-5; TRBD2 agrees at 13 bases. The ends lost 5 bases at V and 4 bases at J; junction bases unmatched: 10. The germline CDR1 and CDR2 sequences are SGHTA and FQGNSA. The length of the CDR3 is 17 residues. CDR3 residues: CASSLFLTSGGPETQYF. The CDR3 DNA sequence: TGTGCCAGCAGCCTCTTCCTGACTAGCGGGGGGCCAGAGACCCAGTACTTC.

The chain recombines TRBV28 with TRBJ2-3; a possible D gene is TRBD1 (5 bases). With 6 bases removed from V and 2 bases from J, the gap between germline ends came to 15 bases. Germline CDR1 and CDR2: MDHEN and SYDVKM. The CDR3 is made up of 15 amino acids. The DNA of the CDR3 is TGTGCCAGCAGCCGCAGCAGGGCCCTCACAGATACGCAGTATTTT. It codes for CASSRSRALTDTQYF. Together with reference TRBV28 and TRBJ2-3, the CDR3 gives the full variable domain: DVKVTQSSRYLVKRTGEKVFLECVQDMDHENMFWYRQDPGLGLRLIYFSYDVKMKEKGDIPEGYSVSREKKERFSLILESASTNQTSMYLCASSRSRALTDTQYFGPGTRLTVL.

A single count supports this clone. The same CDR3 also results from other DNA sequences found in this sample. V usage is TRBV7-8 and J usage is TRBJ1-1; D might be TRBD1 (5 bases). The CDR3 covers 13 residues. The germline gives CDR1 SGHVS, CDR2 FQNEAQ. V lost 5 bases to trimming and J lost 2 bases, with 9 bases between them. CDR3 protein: CASSLGTNTEAFF. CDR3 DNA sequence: TGTGCCAGCAGCCTCGGGACTAACACTGAAGCTTTCTTT.

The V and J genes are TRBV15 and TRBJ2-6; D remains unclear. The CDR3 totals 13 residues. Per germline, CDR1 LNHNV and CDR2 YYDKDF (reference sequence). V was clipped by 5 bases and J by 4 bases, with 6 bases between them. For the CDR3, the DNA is TGTGCCACCAGCTCGTCCGGGGCCAACGTCCTGACTTTC. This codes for CATSSSGANVLTF.

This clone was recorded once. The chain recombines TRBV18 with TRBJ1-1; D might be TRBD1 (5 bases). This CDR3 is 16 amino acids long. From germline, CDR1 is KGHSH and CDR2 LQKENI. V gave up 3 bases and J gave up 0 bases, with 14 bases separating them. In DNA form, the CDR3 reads TGTGCCAGCTCACCGGAGGCAGGGATTATGAACACTGAAGCTTTCTTT. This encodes CASSPEAGIMNTEAFF.